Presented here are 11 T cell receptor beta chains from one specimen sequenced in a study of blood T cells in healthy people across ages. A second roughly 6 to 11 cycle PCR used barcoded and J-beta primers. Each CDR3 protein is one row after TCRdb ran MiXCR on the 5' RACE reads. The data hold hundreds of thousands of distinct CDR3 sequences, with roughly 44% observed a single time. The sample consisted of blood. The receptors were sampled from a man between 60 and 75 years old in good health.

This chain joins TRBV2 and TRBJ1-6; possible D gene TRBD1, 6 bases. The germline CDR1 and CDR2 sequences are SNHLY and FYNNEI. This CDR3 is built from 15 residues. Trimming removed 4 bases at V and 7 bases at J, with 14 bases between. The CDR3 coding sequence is TGTGCCAGCAGTGCCGGGGGCGCGGGAAATTCACCCCTCCACTTT. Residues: CASSAGGAGNSPLHF.

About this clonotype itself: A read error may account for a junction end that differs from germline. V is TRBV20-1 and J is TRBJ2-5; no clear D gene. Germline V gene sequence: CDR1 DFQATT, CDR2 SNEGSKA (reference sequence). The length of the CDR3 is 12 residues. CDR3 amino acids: CSATPDQETQYF. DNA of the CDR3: TGCAGTGCTACTCCGGACCAGGAGACCCAGTACTTC.

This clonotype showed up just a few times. Written as DNA, the CDR3 is TGTGCCAGCAGTGAAGGGGTCGTCTTAGGGGACATTCAGTACTTC. As protein: CASSEGVVLGDIQYF. This chain connects TRBV6-1 to TRBJ2-5; D might be TRBD1 (5 bases). The J call may not be correct, given that the DNA end is closer to TRBJ2-4. The germline V gene encodes CDR1 MNHNS and CDR2 SASEGT. This CDR3 spans 15 amino acids.

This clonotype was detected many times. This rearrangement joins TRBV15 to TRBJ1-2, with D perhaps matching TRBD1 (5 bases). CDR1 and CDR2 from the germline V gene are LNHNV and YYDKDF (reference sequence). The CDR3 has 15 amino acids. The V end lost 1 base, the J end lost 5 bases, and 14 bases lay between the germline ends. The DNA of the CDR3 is TGTGCCACCAGCAGAGGCGGCAGGGAGGGTTATGGCTACACCTTC. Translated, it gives CATSRGGREGYGYTF.

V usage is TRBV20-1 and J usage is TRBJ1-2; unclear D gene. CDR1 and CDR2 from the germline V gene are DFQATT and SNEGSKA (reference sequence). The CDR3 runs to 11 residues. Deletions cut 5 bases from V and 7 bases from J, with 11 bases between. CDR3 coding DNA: TGCAGTGCTGCACAGACCATTGGCTACACCTTC. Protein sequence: CSAAQTIGYTF.

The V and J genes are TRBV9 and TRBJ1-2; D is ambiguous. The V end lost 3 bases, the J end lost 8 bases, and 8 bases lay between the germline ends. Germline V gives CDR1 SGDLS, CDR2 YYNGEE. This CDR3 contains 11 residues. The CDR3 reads CASSGPRGYTF. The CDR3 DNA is TGTGCCAGCAGCGGACCCCGGGGCTACACCTTC.

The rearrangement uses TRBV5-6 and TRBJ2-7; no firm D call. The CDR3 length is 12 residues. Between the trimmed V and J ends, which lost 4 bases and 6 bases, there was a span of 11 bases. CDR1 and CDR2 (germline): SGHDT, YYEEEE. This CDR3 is CASSLHRTEQYF. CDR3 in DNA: TGTGCCAGCAGCCTCCACCGGACCGAGCAGTACTTC.

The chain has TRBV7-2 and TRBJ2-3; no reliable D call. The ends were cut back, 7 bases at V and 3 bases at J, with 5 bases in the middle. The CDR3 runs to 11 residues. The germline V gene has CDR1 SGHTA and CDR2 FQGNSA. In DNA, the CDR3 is TGTGCCAGCATAGGGACAGATACGCAGTATTTT. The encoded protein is CASIGTDTQYF.

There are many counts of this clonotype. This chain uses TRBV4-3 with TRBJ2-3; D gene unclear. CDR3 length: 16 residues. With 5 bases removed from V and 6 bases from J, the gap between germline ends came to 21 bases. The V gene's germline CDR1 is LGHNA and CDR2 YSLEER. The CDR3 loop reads CASSSPTKGSSDTQYF. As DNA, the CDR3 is TGCGCCAGCAGCTCACCCACCAAGGGCTCTTCGGATACGCAGTATTTT.

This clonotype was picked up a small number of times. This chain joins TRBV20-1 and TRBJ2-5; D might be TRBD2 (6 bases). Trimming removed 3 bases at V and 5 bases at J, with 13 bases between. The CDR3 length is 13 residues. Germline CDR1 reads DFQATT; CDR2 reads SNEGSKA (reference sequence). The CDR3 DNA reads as TGCAGTGCTAGGCCCTCCGCGGGGGAGACCCAGTACTTC. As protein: CSARPSAGETQYF.

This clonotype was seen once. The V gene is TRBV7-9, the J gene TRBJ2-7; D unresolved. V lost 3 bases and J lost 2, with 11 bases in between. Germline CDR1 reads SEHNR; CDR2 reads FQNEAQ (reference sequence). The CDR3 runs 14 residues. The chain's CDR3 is CASSLGKPAYEQYF. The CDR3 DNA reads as TGTGCCAGCAGCTTGGGAAAACCCGCCTACGAGCAGTACTTC.